Listed below are T cell receptor beta chains from one sample, sequenced in a study of blood T cell repertoires in COVID-19. The assay was immunoSEQ multiplex PCR, and TCRdb's table has in-frame clones only and misses some. The repertoire holds some 95,000 clones, with approximately 76% as singletons. The sequenced sample was peripheral blood. The receptors were sampled from a man aged 65-85 years with acute or convalescent COVID-19. The CDR3 runs from the conserved cysteine through the conserved F or W. The D gene is left open where the match is weak. Clone size is shown for a subset of rows, as once, few, many or a class of expanded clone.

j_gene: TRBJ1-2
v_gene: TRBV5-1
d_gene: -
abundance: -
CDR3nt: TGCGCCAGCAGTGGCGCAGGGGACCGCTATGGCTACACCTTC
CDR3aa: CASSGAGDRYGYTF

j_gene: TRBJ1-4
v_gene: TRBV28
d_gene: TRBD1
abundance: few
CDR3nt: TGTGCCAGCAGACCCACGGGACAGAAAAATGAAAAACTGTTTTTT
CDR3aa: CASRPTGQKNEKLFF

j_gene: TRBJ1-2
v_gene: TRBV19
d_gene: TRBD1
abundance: -
CDR3nt: TGTGCCAGTAGTATAATGGAGGGACAGGGGGCGGATGGCTACACCTTC
CDR3aa: CASSIMEGQGADGYTF

j_gene: TRBJ1-3
v_gene: TRBV27
d_gene: -
abundance: once
CDR3nt: TGTGCCAGCAGTCCGTCACCCGGTACGGGTCCCTCTGGAAACACCATATATTTT
CDR3aa: CASSPSPGTGPSGNTIYF

j_gene: TRBJ1-1
v_gene: TRBV6-5
d_gene: TRBD1
abundance: -
CDR3nt: TGTGCCAGCAGTCCAGACAGGGGCTTCGGAGCTTTCTTT
CDR3aa: CASSPDRGFGAFF

j_gene: TRBJ2-5
v_gene: TRBV7-2
d_gene: TRBD1
abundance: few
CDR3nt: TGTGCCAGCAGCTTACAGACAGGGTATGGAGAGACCCAGTACTTC
CDR3aa: CASSLQTGYGETQYF

j_gene: TRBJ1-1
v_gene: TRBV2
d_gene: -
abundance: -
CDR3nt: TGTGCCAGCAGTGAAGCGCCGAGTACTGAAGCTTTCTTT
CDR3aa: CASSEAPSTEAFF

j_gene: TRBJ2-2
v_gene: TRBV27
d_gene: TRBD1
abundance: -
CDR3nt: TGTGCCAGCAGTTTAACGGAATCGGGCAGGGGGCGAACCGGGGAGCTGTTTTTT
CDR3aa: CASSLTESGRGRTGELFF

j_gene: TRBJ1-1
v_gene: TRBV9
d_gene: -
abundance: -
CDR3nt: TGTGCCAGCAGCCCCGACAGACGCAGCACTGAAGCTTTCTTT
CDR3aa: CASSPDRRSTEAFF

j_gene: TRBJ1-2
v_gene: TRBV6-5
d_gene: TRBD1
abundance: -
CDR3nt: TGTGCCAGCAGTTACTCGACAGGGGAAGGTGACTATGGCTACACCTTC
CDR3aa: CASSYSTGEGDYGYTF

j_gene: TRBJ2-1
v_gene: TRBV27
d_gene: TRBD2
abundance: -
CDR3nt: TGTGCCAGCAGCGGACTAGCGGGAGACAATGAGCAGTTCTTC
CDR3aa: CASSGLAGDNEQFF

j_gene: TRBJ2-1
v_gene: TRBV18
d_gene: TRBD1
abundance: many
CDR3nt: TGTGCCAGCTCACAGGGGGCTCCTTCTTACAATGAGCAGTTCTTC
CDR3aa: CASSQGAPSYNEQFF

j_gene: TRBJ2-5
v_gene: TRBV2
d_gene: TRBD1
abundance: -
CDR3nt: TGTGCCAGCAGTGAAGAGGGACAGGGGCCCGAGACCCAGTACTTC
CDR3aa: CASSEEGQGPETQYF

j_gene: TRBJ2-3
v_gene: TRBV5-1
d_gene: TRBD2
abundance: -
CDR3nt: TGCGCCAGCCCCCCGGGACTAGTACCAGATACGCAGTATTTT
CDR3aa: CASPPGLVPDTQYF

j_gene: TRBJ2-6
v_gene: TRBV2
d_gene: -
abundance: -
CDR3nt: TGTGCCAGCAGTCCACAGGACTCTGGGGCCAACGTCCTGACTTTC
CDR3aa: CASSPQDSGANVLTF